Only a few counts were recorded for the clone carrying this T cell receptor beta chain. The data belong to a study of T-cell reconstitution after alpha-beta-depleted transplantation in children. V lost 6 bases and J 5 bases, leaving 13 bases between the germline ends. From germline, CDR1 is SEHNR and CDR2 FQNEAQ (reference sequence). The CDR3 loop spans 13 amino acids. This sample's TCRbeta library carried unique molecular identifier barcodes. TCRdb processed the PCR reads anew with MiXCR; each CDR3 protein has one entry. Here the sample spans hundreds of thousands of distinct CDR3 sequences, approximately 16% being singletons.

The sequences come from PBMCs from the stem cell graft donor, collected from the stem cell graft. The chain combines TRBV7-9 with TRBJ1-1; maybe TRBD1 (6 bases). This TCR was sampled from a human donor who donated a stem cell graft to a child with acute myeloid leukemia. CDR3: CASSGGGPTEAFF. The CDR3, as DNA: TGTGCCAGCAGTGGTGGGGGCCCAACTGAAGCTTTCTTT. Full variable domain (rest looked up from reference TRBV7-9 and TRBJ1-1): DTGVSQNPRHKITKRGQNVTFRCDPISEHNRLYWYRQTLGQGPEFLTYFQNEAQLEKSRLLSDRFSAERPKGSFSTLEIQRTEQGDSAMYLCASSGGGPTEAFFGQGTRLTVV.